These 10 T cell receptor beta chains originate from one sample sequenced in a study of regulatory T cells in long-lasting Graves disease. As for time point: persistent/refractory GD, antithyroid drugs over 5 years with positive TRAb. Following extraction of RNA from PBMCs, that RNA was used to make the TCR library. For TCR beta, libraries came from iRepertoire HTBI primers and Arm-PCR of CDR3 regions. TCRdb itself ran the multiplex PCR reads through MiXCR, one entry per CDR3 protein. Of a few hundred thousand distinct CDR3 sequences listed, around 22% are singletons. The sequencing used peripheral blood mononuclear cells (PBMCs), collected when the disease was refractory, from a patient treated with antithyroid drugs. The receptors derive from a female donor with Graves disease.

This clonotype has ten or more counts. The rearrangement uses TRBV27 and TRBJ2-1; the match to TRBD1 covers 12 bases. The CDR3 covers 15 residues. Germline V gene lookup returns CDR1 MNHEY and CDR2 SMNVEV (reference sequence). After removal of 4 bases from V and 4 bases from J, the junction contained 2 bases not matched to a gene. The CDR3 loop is CASSWGQGAYNEQFF. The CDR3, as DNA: TGTGCCAGCAGTTGGGGACAGGGGGCTTACAATGAGCAGTTCTTC.

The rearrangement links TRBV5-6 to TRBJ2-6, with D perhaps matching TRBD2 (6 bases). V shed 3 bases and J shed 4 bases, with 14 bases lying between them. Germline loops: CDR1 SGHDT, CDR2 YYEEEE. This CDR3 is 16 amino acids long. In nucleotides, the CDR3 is TGTGCCAGCAGCTGGGGGGTTGGCGGCGGGGCCAACGTCCTGACTTTC. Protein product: CASSWGVGGGANVLTF. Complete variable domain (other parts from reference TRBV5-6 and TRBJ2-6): DAGVTQSPTHLIKTRGQQVTLRCSPKSGHDTVSWYQQALGQGPQFIFQYYEEEERQRGNFPDRFSGHQFPNYSSELNVNALLLGDSALYLCASSWGVGGGANVLTFGAGSRLTVL.

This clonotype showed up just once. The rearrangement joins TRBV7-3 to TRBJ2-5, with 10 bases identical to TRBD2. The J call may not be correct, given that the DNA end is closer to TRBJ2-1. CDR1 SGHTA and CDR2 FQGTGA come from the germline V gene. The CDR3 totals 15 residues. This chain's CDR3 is CASSLLAGDSYEQFF. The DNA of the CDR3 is TGTGCCAGCAGCTTACTAGCGGGAGATTCCTATGAGCAGTTCTTC.

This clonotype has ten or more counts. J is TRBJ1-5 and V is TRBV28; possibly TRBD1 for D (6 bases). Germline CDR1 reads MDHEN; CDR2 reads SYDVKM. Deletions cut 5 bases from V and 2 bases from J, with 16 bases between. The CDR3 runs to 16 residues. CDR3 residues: CASSRIQGNGNQPQHF. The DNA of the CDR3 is TGTGCCAGCAGTCGGATACAGGGAAACGGCAATCAGCCCCAGCATTTT.

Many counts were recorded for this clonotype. CDR3 amino acids: CASSTGTRLGYTF. Here the CDR3 DNA reads TGTGCCAGCAGCACCGGGACCCGGCTGGGCTACACCTTC. V is TRBV28 and J is TRBJ1-2, with D possibly being TRBD1 (5 bases). CDR1 is MDHEN, CDR2 SYDVKM, per germline. Trimming left V 6 bases short and J 8 bases short, with 16 bases between. The CDR3 spans 13 residues.

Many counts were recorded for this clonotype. The CDR3 here is CASSYSTGTETQYF. CDR3 sequence (DNA): TGTGCCAGCAGTTACTCCACAGGGACAGAGACCCAGTACTTC. The chain couples TRBV6-5 to TRBJ2-5; possibly TRBD1 for D (6 bases). With 0 bases removed from V and 4 bases from J, the gap between germline ends came to 9 bases. Germline V gene sequence: CDR1 MNHEY, CDR2 SVGAGI. The CDR3 contains 14 residues.

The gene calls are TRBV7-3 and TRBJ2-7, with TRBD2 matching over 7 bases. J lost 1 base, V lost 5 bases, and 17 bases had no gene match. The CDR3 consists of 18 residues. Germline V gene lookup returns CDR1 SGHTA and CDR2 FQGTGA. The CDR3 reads CASSPANLAVFGSYEQYF. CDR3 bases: TGTGCCAGCAGCCCAGCCAACCTAGCGGTGTTCGGGTCCTACGAGCAGTACTTC.

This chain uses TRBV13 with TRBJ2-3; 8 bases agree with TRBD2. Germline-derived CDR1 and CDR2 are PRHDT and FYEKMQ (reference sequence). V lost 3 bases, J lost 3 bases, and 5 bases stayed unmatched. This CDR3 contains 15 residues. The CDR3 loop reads CASSFRGGGTDTQYF. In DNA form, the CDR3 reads TGTGCCAGCAGCTTCCGGGGGGGAGGTACAGATACGCAGTATTTT.

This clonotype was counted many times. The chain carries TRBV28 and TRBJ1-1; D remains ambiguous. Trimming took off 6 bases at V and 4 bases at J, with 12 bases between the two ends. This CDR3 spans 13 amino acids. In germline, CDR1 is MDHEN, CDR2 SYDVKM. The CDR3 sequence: CASSPNPGTEAFF. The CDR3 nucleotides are TGTGCCAGCAGCCCTAACCCGGGCACTGAAGCTTTCTTT.

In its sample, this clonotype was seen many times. DNA of the CDR3: TGTGCCTGGAGGGAACAGACTGAAGCTTTCTTT. Its translation: CAWREQTEAFF. The V and J genes are TRBV30 and TRBJ1-1; no reliable D call. V was cut by 3 bases and J by 5 bases, with 7 bases left in between. The CDR3 loop spans 11 amino acids. Germline CDR1 and CDR2: GTSNPN and SVGIG (reference sequence).